This record looks at one TCR beta chain sequence and its context. Its antigen remains unidentified. This specimen comes from a study of beta chain features in type 1 diabetes. CDR3 size: 13 residues. The germline V gene encodes CDR1 PRHDT and CDR2 FYEKMQ (reference sequence). Trimming removed 5 bases from V and 4 bases from J, with 12 bases in between. Study-level points and caveats: Using cDNA template may skew counts toward highly expressing activated cells. Equally in patients and controls, PCR might preferentially amplify shorter templates.

Central memory, naive, regulatory and stem cell-like memory CD4+ cells were sorted by CD45RO/CCR7/CD25/CD127/CD95/CD27. Sequencing targeted expressed TCRB transcripts, as all isolated RNA had been reverse transcribed. Measured with immunoSEQ multiplex PCR; TCRdb has only the in-frame clones, and not every one. The sample carries tens of thousands of clones, roughly two thirds recorded once. The chain links TRBV13 to TRBJ2-7; the D gene is possibly TRBD2 (7 bases). This receptor was taken from a woman aged 40 to 50 in good health. The source material was Tregs from blood. The CDR3 DNA reads as TGTGCCAGCAGCCGGGGGGCTTTGTACGAGCAGTACTTC. It specifies CASSRGALYEQYF.